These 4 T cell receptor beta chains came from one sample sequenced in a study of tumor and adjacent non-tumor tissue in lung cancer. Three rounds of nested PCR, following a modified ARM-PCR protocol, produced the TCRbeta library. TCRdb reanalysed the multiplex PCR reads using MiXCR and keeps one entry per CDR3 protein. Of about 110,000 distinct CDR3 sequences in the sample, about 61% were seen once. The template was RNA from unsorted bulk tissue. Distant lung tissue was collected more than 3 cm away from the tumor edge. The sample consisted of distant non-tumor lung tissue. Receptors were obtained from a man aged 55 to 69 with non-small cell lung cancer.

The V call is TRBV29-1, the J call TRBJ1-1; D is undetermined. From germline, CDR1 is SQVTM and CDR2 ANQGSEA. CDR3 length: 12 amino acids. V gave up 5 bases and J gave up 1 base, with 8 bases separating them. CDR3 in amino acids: CSVKPANTEAFF. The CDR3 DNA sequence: TGCAGCGTTAAACCGGCGAACACTGAAGCTTTCTTT.

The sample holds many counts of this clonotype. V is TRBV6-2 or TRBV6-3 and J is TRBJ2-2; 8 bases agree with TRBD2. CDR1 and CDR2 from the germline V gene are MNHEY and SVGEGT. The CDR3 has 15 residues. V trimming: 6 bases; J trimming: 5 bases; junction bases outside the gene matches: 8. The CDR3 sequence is CASRSGGLRTGELFF. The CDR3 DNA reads TGTGCCAGCAGAAGCGGGGGCCTGAGGACCGGGGAGCTGTTTTTT.

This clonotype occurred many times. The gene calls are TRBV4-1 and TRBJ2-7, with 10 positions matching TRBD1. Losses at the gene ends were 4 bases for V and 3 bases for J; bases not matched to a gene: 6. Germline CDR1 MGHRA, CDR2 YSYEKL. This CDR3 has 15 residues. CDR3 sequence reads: CASSPGTGANYEQYF. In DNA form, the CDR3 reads TGCGCCAGCAGCCCCGGGACAGGGGCGAACTACGAGCAGTACTTC.

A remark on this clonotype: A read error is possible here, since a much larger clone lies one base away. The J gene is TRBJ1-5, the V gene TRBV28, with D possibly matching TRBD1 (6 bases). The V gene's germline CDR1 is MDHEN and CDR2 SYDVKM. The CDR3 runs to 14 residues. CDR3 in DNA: TGTGCCAGCAGTACTCCGGGCGGGGGCCAGCCCCATCATTTT. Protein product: CASSTPGGGQPHHF.